Presented here are 31 T cell receptor beta chains from one specimen sequenced in a study of blood T cell repertoires in COVID-19. TCRdb's table, derived via immunoSEQ multiplex PCR, lists solely in-frame clones and lacks some. The repertoire holds approximately 170,000 clones, around 84% seen once, with roughly 7.3% in the top ten. Sequencing was performed on PBMCs or T cells enriched from blood (not recorded which). The receptor source for this set is a woman in her 50s who had recovered from COVID-19.

The CDR3 nucleotides are TGTGCCAGCTCACCCGCGGGACAGGGATCCTACGAGCAGTACTTC. Amino acid sequence: CASSPAGQGSYEQYF. This sequence joins TRBV18 and TRBJ2-7; 9 bases are a match to TRBD1. Germline lookup yields CDR1 KGHSH and CDR2 LQKENI. This CDR3 has 15 residues. Losses at the gene ends were 3 bases for V and 1 base for J; bases not matched to a gene: 4.

This chain joins TRBV12-3 or TRBV12-4 and TRBJ1-5; D call uncertain. This CDR3 comprises 13 residues. Trimming pared 5 bases from V and 4 bases from J, leaving 9 bases between. In DNA form, the CDR3 reads TGTGCCAGCAGTATGGTCGGGAATCAGCCCCAGCATTTT. Amino acid sequence: CASSMVGNQPQHF.

This sequence joins TRBV7-3 and TRBJ2-7, with 11 bases that match TRBD1. With 1 base clipped from V and 6 bases from J, the junction kept 5 bases outside the gene matches. The V gene's germline CDR1 is SGHTA and CDR2 FQGTGA. The CDR3 length is 15 residues. Here the CDR3 DNA reads TGTGCCAGCAGCTTAATGGGACAGGGGGGTGGCGAGCAGTACTTC. Its protein product is CASSLMGQGGGEQYF.

The chain employs TRBV5-1 and TRBJ2-5; 9 nucleotides align to TRBD2. CDR3 length equals 15 residues. The germline V gene has CDR1 SGHRS and CDR2 YFSETQ. Losses at the gene ends were 4 bases for V and 2 bases for J; bases not matched to a gene: 6. The CDR3 loop reads CASSAGGPVQETQYF. The CDR3 DNA is TGCGCCAGCAGCGCGGGGGGGCCAGTTCAAGAGACCCAGTACTTC.

The rearrangement joins TRBV6-5 to TRBJ1-3; TRBD1 might be the D (5 bases). Germline CDR1 reads MNHEY; CDR2 reads SVGAGI. This CDR3 has 14 amino acids. V lost 6 bases to trimming and J lost 5 bases, with 14 bases between them. The CDR3 DNA is TGTGCCAGCAGCCCAGACAGCAATAGAAACACCATATATTTT. Encoded protein: CASSPDSNRNTIYF.

The chain recombines TRBV11-2 with TRBJ2-7, with TRBD2 matching 11 bases. The CDR3 consists of 16 residues. In germline, CDR1 is SGHAT, CDR2 FQNNGV. J was trimmed by 2 bases and V by 5 bases; bases with no gene match: 8. The DNA for the CDR3 is TGTGCCAGCAGCCAAGATAGCGGGGGGGGGACCTACGAGCAGTACTTC. Translated, it gives CASSQDSGGGTYEQYF.

This rearrangement joins TRBV7-9 to TRBJ1-4; a weak D match, TRBD1 (6 bases). The V end lost 6 bases, the J end lost 8 bases, and 16 bases lay between the germline ends. The germline V gene encodes CDR1 SEHNR and CDR2 FQNEAQ (reference sequence). The CDR3 is made up of 14 amino acids. The CDR3 loop reads CASRRTGSGEKLFF. For the CDR3, the DNA is TGTGCCAGCAGAAGAACAGGGAGTGGAGAAAAACTGTTTTTT.

This clone has only one observation. The chain has TRBV28 and TRBJ2-7; 8 bases fit TRBD2. Germline CDR1 MDHEN, CDR2 SYDVKM. This CDR3 region has 15 residues. J was trimmed by 1 base and V by 3 bases; bases with no gene match: 5. The chain's CDR3 is CASSFPGRESYEQYF. The DNA for the CDR3 is TGTGCCAGCAGTTTTCCCGGGAGGGAGTCCTACGAGCAGTACTTC.

CDR3 region: CASSLSVSRAGELFF. The CDR3 DNA reads TGCGCCAGCAGCTTGTCCGTTTCCCGCGCCGGGGAGCTGTTTTTT. The chain joins TRBV5-1 to TRBJ2-2; the D is unclear. V gave up 1 base and J gave up 6 bases, with 13 bases separating them. The germline CDR1 and CDR2 sequences are SGHRS and YFSETQ. The CDR3 is 15 residues long.

V is TRBV18 and J is TRBJ2-7; possible D gene TRBD1, 6 bases. Germline V lookup: CDR1 KGHSH, CDR2 LQKENI. The CDR3 spans 12 residues. With 8 bases removed from V and 9 bases from J, the gap between germline ends came to 17 bases. CDR3 DNA: TGTGCCAGCCGCGGTGGGGGCGCAGGGCAGTACTTC. It is translated as CASRGGGAGQYF.

The chain is built from TRBV7-6 and TRBJ2-1, with TRBD1 as a possible D gene (6 bases). CDR3 length: 14 residues. The V end lost 2 bases, the J end lost 6 bases, and 11 bases lay between the germline ends. Per the germline V gene, CDR1 is SGHVS and CDR2 is FNYEAQ. CDR3 nucleotide sequence: TGTGCCAGCAGCTTATTTAGGGGGTTCAATGAGCAGTTCTTC. The encoded protein is CASSLFRGFNEQFF.

The chain recombines TRBV12-5 with TRBJ1-1, with 8 bases that match TRBD1. The junction had 13 bases not matched to a gene; V was cut back by 7 bases and J by 0 bases. CDR1 is LGHNT and CDR2 is FRNRAP in the germline V gene. The CDR3 has 17 residues. Here the CDR3 reads CASEARTGYDMNTEAFF. In DNA, the CDR3 is TGTGCTAGTGAGGCCCGGACAGGGTACGACATGAACACTGAAGCTTTCTTT.

The chain is built from TRBV11-3 and TRBJ1-1; D unclear. CDR1 SGHNT and CDR2 YENEEA come from the germline V gene. V lost 0 bases to trimming and J lost 0 bases, with 8 bases between them. This CDR3 is 15 amino acids long. The DNA of the CDR3 is TGTGCCAGCAGCTTAGAGGGAGGATTGAACACTGAAGCTTTCTTT. This encodes CASSLEGGLNTEAFF. Together with reference TRBV11-3 and TRBJ1-1, the CDR3 gives the full variable domain: EAGVVQSPRYKIIEKKQPVAFWCNPISGHNTLYWYLQNLGQGPELLIRYENEEAVDDSQLPKDRFSAERLKGVDSTLKIQPAELGDSAVYLCASSLEGGLNTEAFFGQGTRLTVV.

This clone was seen only a few times. This chain links TRBV19 with TRBJ2-7, with D perhaps TRBD2 (6 bases). In germline, CDR1 is LNHDA, CDR2 SQIVND (reference sequence). The CDR3 has 14 residues. The V end was cut by 5 bases, the J end by 3 bases, with 14 bases between. CDR3 sequence (DNA): TGTGCCAGTAGTCCAGCGGGTCTAAACTACGAGCAGTACTTC. The encoded protein is CASSPAGLNYEQYF.

The rearrangement uses TRBV27 and TRBJ1-6; D is perhaps TRBD1 (5 bases). In germline, CDR1 is MNHEY, CDR2 SMNVEV (reference sequence). V was trimmed by 2 bases and J by 6 bases, leaving 8 bases between them. The CDR3 runs 14 residues. The CDR3 here is CASSLAGGNSPLHF. In nucleotides, the CDR3 is TGTGCCAGCAGTTTAGCGGGGGGTAATTCACCCCTCCACTTT.

The chain couples TRBV7-2 to TRBJ2-2; 8 bases are a match to TRBD2. Germline values: CDR1 SGHTA, CDR2 FQGNSA. The CDR3 consists of 15 residues. Trimming took 5 bases from V and 6 from J; bases not matched to a gene: 8. The CDR3 region has the DNA TGTGCCAGCAGCCCCGGACTAGCCCGAGCCGGGGAGCTGTTTTTT. Translation: CASSPGLARAGELFF. Full variable domain (outside the CDR3, taken from reference TRBV7-2 and TRBJ2-2): GAGVSQSPSNKVTEKGKDVELRCDPISGHTALYWYRQSLGQGLEFLIYFQGNSAPDKSGLPSDRFSAERTGGSVSTLTIQRTQQEDSAVYLCASSPGLARAGELFFGEGSRLTVL.

The V call is TRBV28, the J call TRBJ1-2, with D maybe TRBD1 (5 bases). This CDR3 is built from 13 residues. Germline V gene sequence: CDR1 MDHEN, CDR2 SYDVKM. The ends were cut back, 5 bases at V and 2 bases at J, with 9 bases in the middle. The DNA for the CDR3 is TGTGCCAGCAGTGGGGGGAAGAACTATGGCTACACCTTC. Translation gives CASSGGKNYGYTF.

The chain has TRBV24-1 and TRBJ1-5; D unresolved. In germline, CDR1 is KGHDR, CDR2 SFDVKD. Trimming stripped 4 bases from V and 5 bases from J, with 5 bases between. This CDR3 is 12 amino acids long. CDR3 sequence (DNA): TGTGCCACCAGTGACTCTTATCAGCCCCAGCATTTT. Protein sequence: CATSDSYQPQHF.

The rearrangement uses TRBV27 and TRBJ2-3; D is undetermined. Germline V CDR1 and CDR2: MNHEY, SMNVEV (reference sequence). With 6 bases removed from V and 1 base from J, the gap between germline ends came to 11 bases. The CDR3 runs 14 residues. CDR3 sequence: CASSHGPRTDTQYF. The CDR3 nucleotides are TGTGCCAGCAGCCATGGCCCCCGCACAGATACGCAGTATTTT.

The chain uses TRBV9 and TRBJ1-4; D is undetermined. CDR1 and CDR2 (germline): SGDLS, YYNGEE. CDR3 length: 13 residues. V lost 5 bases and J 4 bases, leaving 9 bases between the germline ends. The CDR3: CASSNGLNEKLFF. The CDR3 DNA is TGTGCCAGCAGTAACGGACTTAATGAAAAACTGTTTTTT.

This clone has only one observation. This rearrangement joins TRBV19 to TRBJ1-3, with a tentative D call TRBD1 (5 bases). Per germline, CDR1 LNHDA and CDR2 SQIVND (reference sequence). This CDR3 is built from 14 residues. V was pared by 2 bases and J by 3 bases, with 8 bases between. The CDR3 loop reads CASSITGGGNTIYF. The CDR3 DNA sequence: TGTGCCAGTAGTATAACAGGCGGTGGAAACACCATATATTTT. The full variable domain, its missing parts supplied by reference TRBV19 and TRBJ1-3, is DGGITQSPKYLFRKEGQNVTLSCEQNLNHDAMYWYRQDPGQGLRLIYYSQIVNDFQKGDIAEGYSVSREKKESFPLTVTSAQKNPTAFYLCASSITGGGNTIYFGEGSWLTVV.

This chain links TRBV3-1 (or the pseudogene TRBV3-2) with TRBJ2-1; 7 bases are shared with TRBD2. Trimming took 3 bases from V and 6 from J; bases not matched to a gene: 5. CDR1 is LGHDT, CDR2 YNNKEL, per germline (reference sequence). The CDR3 loop spans 14 amino acids. The CDR3 DNA reads TGTGCCAGCAGCCATGGCGGGAGAACCAATGAGCAGTTCTTC. It translates to CASSHGGRTNEQFF.

V and J are TRBV6-5 and TRBJ2-1; D is uncertain. The germline CDR1 and CDR2 sequences are MNHEY and SVGAGI. This CDR3 has 14 residues. Trimming left V 5 bases short and J 5 bases short, with 13 bases between. CDR3: CASSKSTRNNEQFF. The DNA of the CDR3 is TGTGCCAGCAGTAAATCCACCAGAAACAATGAGCAGTTCTTC.

The J gene is TRBJ2-1, the V gene TRBV3-1 (or the pseudogene TRBV3-2); 16 nucleotides line up with TRBD2. V gave up 4 bases and J gave up 9 bases; unmatched junction bases: 6. The CDR3 contains 16 residues. Germline-derived CDR1 and CDR2 are LGHDT and YNNKEL (reference sequence). The DNA of the CDR3 is TGTGCCAGCAGCCTCGGGACTAGCGGGGGGGACGTTGAGCAGTTCTTC. It encodes CASSLGTSGGDVEQFF.

This chain joins TRBV28 and TRBJ1-1, with a tentative D call TRBD1 (5 bases). The V end was cut by 7 bases, the J end by 12 bases, with 15 bases between. Germline CDR1 is MDHEN and CDR2 is SYDVKM. The CDR3 consists of 11 residues. The CDR3 nucleotides read TGTGCCAGCATCCAGGGAAGGAACACTTTCTTT. The encoded protein is CASIQGRNTFF.

The chain links TRBV28 to TRBJ1-6; 10 bases match TRBD1. There are 15 residues in the CDR3. Trimming at V came to 5 bases and at J to 6 bases, leaving 4 bases not matched to a gene. CDR1 and CDR2 (germline): MDHEN, SYDVKM. This CDR3 is CASSTGQGINSPLHF. In DNA, the CDR3 is TGTGCCAGCAGTACGGGACAGGGGATTAATTCACCCCTCCACTTT.

This chain links TRBV5-1 with TRBJ2-3; 10 bases line up with TRBD2. CDR3 length equals 15 residues. V trimming: 5 bases; J trimming: 0 bases; junction bases outside the gene matches: 3. Looked up from germline, CDR1 is SGHRS and CDR2 is YFSETQ. The CDR3 here is CASRTSGHSTDTQYF. DNA for the CDR3: TGCGCCAGCAGGACTAGCGGGCATAGCACAGATACGCAGTATTTT.

The gene calls are TRBV3-1 (or the pseudogene TRBV3-2) and TRBJ2-2, with 9 bases lining up with TRBD2. Trimming cost V 4 bases and J 7 bases; bases outside gene matches: 7. Germline CDR1 reads LGHDT; CDR2 reads YNNKEL (reference sequence). The CDR3 spans 15 residues. The CDR3 region is CASSPAGGPIGELFF. DNA of the CDR3: TGTGCCAGCAGCCCCGCGGGAGGGCCCATCGGGGAGCTGTTTTTT.

This clone was picked up a small number of times. V gene TRBV4-3 combines with J gene TRBJ1-1; D might be TRBD1 (5 bases). The V gene lost 0 bases and the J gene lost 5 bases, with 16 bases spanning the gap. This CDR3 comprises 16 residues. Per germline, CDR1 LGHNA and CDR2 YSLEER. As DNA, the CDR3 is TGCGCCAGCAGCCAAGATAGGTGGGCGGGGGGGACTGAAGCTTTCTTT. Protein sequence: CASSQDRWAGGTEAFF.

The rearrangement joins TRBV9 to TRBJ1-2; D gene uncertain. V gave up 0 bases and J gave up 4 bases, with 22 bases separating them. Germline-derived CDR1 and CDR2 are SGDLS and YYNGEE. The CDR3 is made up of 18 amino acids. The CDR3: CASSVGGYSRREGYGYTF. CDR3 sequence (DNA): TGTGCCAGCAGCGTAGGTGGATACTCTAGACGGGAAGGCTATGGCTACACCTTC. Using reference TRBV9 and TRBJ1-2 for the parts outside the CDR3, the full variable domain is DSGVTQTPKHLITATGQRVTLRCSPRSGDLSVYWYQQSLDQGLQFLIQYYNGEERAKGNILERFSAQQFPDLHSELNLSSLELGDSALYFCASSVGGYSRREGYGYTFGSGTRLTVV.

The rearrangement joins TRBV2 to TRBJ1-1, with TRBD1 identical over 7 bases. In germline, CDR1 is SNHLY, CDR2 FYNNEI. The CDR3 covers 12 residues. V lost 7 bases and J lost 4; bases outside the gene matches: 3. CDR3 bases: TGTGCCAGCAACAGGGGAATCACTGAAGCTTTCTTT. Its translation: CASNRGITEAFF.